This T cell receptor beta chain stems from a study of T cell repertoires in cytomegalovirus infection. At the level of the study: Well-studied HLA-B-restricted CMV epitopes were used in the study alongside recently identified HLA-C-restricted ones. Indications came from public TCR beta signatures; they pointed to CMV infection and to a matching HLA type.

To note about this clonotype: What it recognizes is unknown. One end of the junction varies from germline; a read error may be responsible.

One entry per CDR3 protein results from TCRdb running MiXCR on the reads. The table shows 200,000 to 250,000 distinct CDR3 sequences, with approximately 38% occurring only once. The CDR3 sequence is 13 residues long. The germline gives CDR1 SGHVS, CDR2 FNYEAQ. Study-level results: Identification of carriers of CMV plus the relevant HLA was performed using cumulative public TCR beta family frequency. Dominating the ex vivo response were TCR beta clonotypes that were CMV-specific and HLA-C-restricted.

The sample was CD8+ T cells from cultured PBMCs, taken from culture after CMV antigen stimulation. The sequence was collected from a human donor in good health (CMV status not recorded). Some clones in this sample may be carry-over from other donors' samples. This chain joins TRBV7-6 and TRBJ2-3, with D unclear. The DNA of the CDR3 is TGTGCCAGCAGCTTAGCGCCATCAGATATGCAGTATTTT. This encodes CASSLAPSDMQYF.